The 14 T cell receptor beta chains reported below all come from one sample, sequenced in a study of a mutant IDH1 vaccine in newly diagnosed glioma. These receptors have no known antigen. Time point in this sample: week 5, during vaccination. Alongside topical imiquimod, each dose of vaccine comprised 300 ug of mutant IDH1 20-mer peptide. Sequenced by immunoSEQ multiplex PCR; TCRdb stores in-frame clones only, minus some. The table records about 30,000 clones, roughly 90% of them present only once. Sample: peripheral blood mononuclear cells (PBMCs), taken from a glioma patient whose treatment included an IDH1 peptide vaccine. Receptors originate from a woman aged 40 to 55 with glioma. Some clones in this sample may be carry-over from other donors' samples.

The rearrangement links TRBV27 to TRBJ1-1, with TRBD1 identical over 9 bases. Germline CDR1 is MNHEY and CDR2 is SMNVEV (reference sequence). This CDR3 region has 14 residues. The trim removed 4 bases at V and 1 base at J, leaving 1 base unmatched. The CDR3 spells CASSWGQGNTEAFF. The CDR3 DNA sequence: TGTGCCAGCAGTTGGGGACAGGGGAACACTGAAGCTTTCTTT.

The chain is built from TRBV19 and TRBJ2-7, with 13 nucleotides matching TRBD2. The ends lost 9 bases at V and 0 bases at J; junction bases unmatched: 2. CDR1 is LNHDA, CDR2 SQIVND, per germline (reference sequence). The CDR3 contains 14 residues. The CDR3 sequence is CASGTSGTSYEQYF. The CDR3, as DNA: TGTGCCAGCGGGACTAGCGGGACCTCCTACGAGCAGTACTTC.

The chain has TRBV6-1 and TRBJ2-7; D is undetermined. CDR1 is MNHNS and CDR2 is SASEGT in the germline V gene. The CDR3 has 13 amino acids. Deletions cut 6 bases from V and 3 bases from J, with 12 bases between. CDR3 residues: CASSRNSYYEQYF. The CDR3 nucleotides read TGTGCCAGCAGCAGAAATAGTTACTACGAGCAGTACTTC.

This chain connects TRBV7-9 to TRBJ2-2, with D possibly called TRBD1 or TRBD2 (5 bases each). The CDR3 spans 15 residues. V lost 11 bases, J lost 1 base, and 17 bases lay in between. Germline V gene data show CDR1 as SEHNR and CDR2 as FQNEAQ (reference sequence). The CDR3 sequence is CALLGTPGNTGELFF. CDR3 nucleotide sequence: TGTGCCCTGCTAGGGACGCCGGGGAACACCGGGGAGCTGTTTTTT.

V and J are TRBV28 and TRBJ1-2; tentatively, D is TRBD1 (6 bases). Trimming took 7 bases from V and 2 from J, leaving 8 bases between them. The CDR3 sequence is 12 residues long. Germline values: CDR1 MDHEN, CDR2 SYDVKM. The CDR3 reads CASTGQNYGYTF. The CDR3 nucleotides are TGTGCCAGCACGGGACAAAACTATGGCTACACCTTC.

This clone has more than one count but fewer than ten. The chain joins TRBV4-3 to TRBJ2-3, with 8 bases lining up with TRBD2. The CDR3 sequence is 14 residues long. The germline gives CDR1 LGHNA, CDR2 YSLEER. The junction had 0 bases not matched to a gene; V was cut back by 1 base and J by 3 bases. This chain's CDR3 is CASSQASGTDTQYF. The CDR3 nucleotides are TGCGCCAGCAGCCAAGCTAGCGGGACAGATACGCAGTATTTT.

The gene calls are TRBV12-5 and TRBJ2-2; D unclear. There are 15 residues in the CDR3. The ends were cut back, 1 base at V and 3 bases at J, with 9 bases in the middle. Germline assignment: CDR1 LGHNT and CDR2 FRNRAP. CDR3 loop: CASGLEPSYTGELFF. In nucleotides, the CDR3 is TGTGCTAGTGGTTTGGAGCCATCCTACACCGGGGAGCTGTTTTTT.

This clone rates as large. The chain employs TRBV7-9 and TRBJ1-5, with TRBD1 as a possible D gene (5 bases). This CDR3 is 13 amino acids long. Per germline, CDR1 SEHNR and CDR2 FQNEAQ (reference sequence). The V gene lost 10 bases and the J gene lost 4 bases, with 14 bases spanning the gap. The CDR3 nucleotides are TGTGCCACCTCATCAGGGCGAAATCAGCCCCAGCATTTT. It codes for CATSSGRNQPQHF. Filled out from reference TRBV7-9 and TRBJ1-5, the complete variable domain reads DTGVSQNPRHKITKRGQNVTFRCDPISEHNRLYWYRQTLGQGPEFLTYFQNEAQLEKSRLLSDRFSAERPKGSFSTLEIQRTEQGDSAMYLCATSSGRNQPQHFGDGTRLSIL.

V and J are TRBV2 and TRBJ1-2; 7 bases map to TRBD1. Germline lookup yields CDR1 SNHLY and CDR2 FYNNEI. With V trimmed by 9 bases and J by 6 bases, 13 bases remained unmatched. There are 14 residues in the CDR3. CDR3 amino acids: CARKTGPTGDGYTF. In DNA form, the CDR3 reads TGTGCCAGGAAGACAGGGCCTACTGGGGATGGCTACACCTTC.

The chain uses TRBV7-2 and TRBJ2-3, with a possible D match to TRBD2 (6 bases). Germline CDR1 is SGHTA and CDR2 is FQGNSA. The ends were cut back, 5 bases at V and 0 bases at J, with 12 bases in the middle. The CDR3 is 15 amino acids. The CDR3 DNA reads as TGTGCCAGCAGCCCGGTGAGCGGGAGCACAGATACGCAGTATTTT. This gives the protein CASSPVSGSTDTQYF.

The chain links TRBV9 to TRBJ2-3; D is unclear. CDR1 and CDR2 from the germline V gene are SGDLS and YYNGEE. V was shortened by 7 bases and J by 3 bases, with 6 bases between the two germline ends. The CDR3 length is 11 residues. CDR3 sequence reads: CASALTDTQYF. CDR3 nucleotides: TGTGCCAGCGCACTAACAGATACGCAGTATTTT.

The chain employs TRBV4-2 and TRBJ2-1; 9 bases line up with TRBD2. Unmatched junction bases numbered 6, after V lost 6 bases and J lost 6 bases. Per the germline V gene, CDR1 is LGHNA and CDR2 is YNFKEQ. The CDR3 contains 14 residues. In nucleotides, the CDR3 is TGTGCCAGCAGACAGCGGGAGGATCTCAATGAGCAGTTCTTC. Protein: CASRQREDLNEQFF.

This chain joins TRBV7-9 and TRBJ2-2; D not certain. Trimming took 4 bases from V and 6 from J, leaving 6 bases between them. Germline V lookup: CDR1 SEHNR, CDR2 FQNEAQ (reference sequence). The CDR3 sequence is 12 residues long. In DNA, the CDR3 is TGTGCCAGCAGCTCCCACCCCGGGGAGCTGTTTTTT. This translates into CASSSHPGELFF.

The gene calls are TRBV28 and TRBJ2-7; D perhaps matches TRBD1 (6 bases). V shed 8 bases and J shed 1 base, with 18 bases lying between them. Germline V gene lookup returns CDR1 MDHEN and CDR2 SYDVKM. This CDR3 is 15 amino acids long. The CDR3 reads CASSYPLRGSYEQYF. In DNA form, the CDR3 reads TGTGCCAGCTCCTACCCCTTAAGGGGGTCCTACGAGCAGTACTTC.